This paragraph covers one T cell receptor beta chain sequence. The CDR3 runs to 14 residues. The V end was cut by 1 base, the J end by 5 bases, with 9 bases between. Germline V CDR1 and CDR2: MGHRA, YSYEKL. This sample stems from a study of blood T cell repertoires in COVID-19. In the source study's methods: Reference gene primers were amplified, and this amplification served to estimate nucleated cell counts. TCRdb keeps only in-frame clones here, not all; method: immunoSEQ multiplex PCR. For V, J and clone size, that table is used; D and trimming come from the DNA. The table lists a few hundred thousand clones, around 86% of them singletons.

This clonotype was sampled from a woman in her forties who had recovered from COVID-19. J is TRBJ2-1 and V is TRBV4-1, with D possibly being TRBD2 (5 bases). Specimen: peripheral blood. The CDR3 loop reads CASSQAGEHNEQFF. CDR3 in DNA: TGCGCCAGCAGCCAAGCTGGGGAGCACAATGAGCAGTTCTTC.